This TCR beta chain was found in a study of blood T cell repertoires in COVID-19. The overall study: Collection of acute and convalescent COVID-19 samples took place in the United States, Italy and Spain. T cells, B-cell-depleted T cells, or PBMCs provided the cDNA or gDNA that served as material.

As processed by the authors: By means of reference gene primer amplification, nucleated cell counts were estimated. The method was immunoSEQ multiplex PCR; TCRdb's version includes in-frame clones alone and lacks a portion of them. That table is the source of V, J and clone size, and D and trimming were worked out from the DNA. Among tens of thousands of clones listed, approximately 82% were seen once. CDR1 is ENHRY and CDR2 is SYGVKD in the germline V gene. The CDR3 consists of 13 residues. V shed 11 bases and J 10 bases; nucleotides not matched to a gene: 11. The chain recombines TRBV10-3 with TRBJ1-6, with 7 bases that match TRBD1. This TCR was recovered from a human donor in a cohort sampled during active COVID-19. The sequenced material came from peripheral blood. The CDR3 loop is CAVDPGGNSPLHF. The CDR3 nucleotides read TGTGCCGTCGACCCAGGGGGAAACTCACCCCTCCACTTT.